One sample yielded the 19 T cell receptor beta chains listed below, sequenced in a study of blood T cell repertoires in COVID-19. Assay used: immunoSEQ multiplex PCR; TCRdb lists only in-frame clones, some missing. The sample has around 240,000 clones; about 91% are singletons. Sequencing used PBMCs or T cells enriched from blood (not recorded which). All receptors derive from a human donor in a cohort exposed to, infected with or recovered from COVID-19 (not recorded which). The donor label of this sample is uncertain.

This clone occurred once. This sequence joins TRBV30 and TRBJ2-7; D unclear. CDR1 is GTSNPN, CDR2 SVGIG, per germline (reference sequence). The CDR3 loop spans 13 amino acids. The ends were cut back, 3 bases at V and 1 base at J, with 10 bases in the middle. CDR3 nucleotide sequence: TGTGCCTGGAGAGTACGCGGATCCTACGAGCAGTACTTC. Translated, it gives CAWRVRGSYEQYF. The complete variable domain, with remaining parts taken from reference TRBV30 and TRBJ2-7, reads SQTIHQWPATLVQPVGSPLSLECTVEGTSNPNLYWYRQAAGRGLQLLFYSVGIGQISSEVPQNLSASRPQDRQFILSSKKLLLSDSGFYLCAWRVRGSYEQYFGPGTRLTVT.

The V call is TRBV7-9, the J call TRBJ2-7; D unclear. This CDR3 has 13 residues. Trimming left V 1 base short and J 3 bases short, with 7 bases between. Germline V CDR1 and CDR2: SEHNR, FQNEAQ (reference sequence). This chain's CDR3 is CASSLGALYEQYF. CDR3 nucleotides: TGTGCCAGCAGCTTAGGGGCCCTCTACGAGCAGTACTTC. The full variable domain, its missing parts supplied by reference TRBV7-9 and TRBJ2-7, is DTGVSQNPRHKITKRGQNVTFRCDPISEHNRLYWYRQTLGQGPEFLTYFQNEAQLEKSRLLSDRFSAERPKGSFSTLEIQRTEQGDSAMYLCASSLGALYEQYFGPGTRLTVT.

The CDR3: CASSLGGGAGGEQYF. In DNA form, the CDR3 reads TGTGCCAGCAGCTTGGGAGGCGGAGCCGGAGGCGAGCAGTACTTC. The chain links TRBV5-4 to TRBJ2-7; possible D gene TRBD2, 5 bases. The V and J ends lost 0 bases and 6 bases respectively, with 16 bases between them. Germline V gene lookup returns CDR1 SGHNT and CDR2 YYREEE (reference sequence). The CDR3 contains 15 residues.

The V and J genes are TRBV28 and TRBJ2-1, with D unresolved. In germline, CDR1 is MDHEN, CDR2 SYDVKM. The ends were cut back, 5 bases at V and 6 bases at J, with 8 bases in the middle. The CDR3 length is 12 residues. In nucleotides, the CDR3 is TGTGCCAGCAGTCTGTTAGCCAATGAGCAGTTCTTC. It encodes CASSLLANEQFF.

This chain links TRBV18 with TRBJ2-5; D is undetermined. V lost 2 bases to trimming and J lost 0 bases, with 10 bases between them. Per the germline V gene, CDR1 is KGHSH and CDR2 is LQKENI. The CDR3 is 15 amino acids. The CDR3 spells CASSPTAAYQETQYF. CDR3 bases: TGTGCCAGCTCACCAACGGCAGCGTACCAAGAGACCCAGTACTTC.

Turning to this clone: An end of the junction does not agree with germline; a read error may underlie this. The rearrangement links TRBV12-3 or TRBV12-4 to TRBJ1-1, with 8 positions matching TRBD1. The CDR3 totals 11 residues. The CDR3 spells CAIKLRGRDGF. The CDR3 DNA reads TGTGCCATCAAGCTCAGGGGGCGCGATGGATTT.

The chain combines TRBV30 with TRBJ2-7; TRBD1 agrees at 7 bases. V lost 2 bases and J lost 3; bases outside the gene matches: 4. Germline loops: CDR1 GTSNPN, CDR2 SVGIG (reference sequence). This CDR3 is built from 13 residues. CDR3 DNA sequence: TGTGCCTGGAGTCCGGGACAGTTCTACGAGCAGTACTTC. Protein: CAWSPGQFYEQYF.

The rearrangement joins TRBV7-9 to TRBJ2-7; TRBD2 aligns across 11 bases. Per germline, CDR1 SEHNR and CDR2 FQNEAQ (reference sequence). The J segment lost 0 bases and the V segment lost 5 bases, leaving 15 bases of the junction unmatched. The CDR3 length is 19 residues. CDR3 in DNA: TGTGCCAGCAGCCTTACAACTTGGACTAGCGGGCTGTTCTCCTACGAGCAGTACTTC. It translates to CASSLTTWTSGLFSYEQYF.

This clone was counted only a few times. This sequence joins TRBV5-1 and TRBJ1-1, with TRBD1 matching 9 bases. The CDR3 totals 14 residues. The germline V gene encodes CDR1 SGHRS and CDR2 YFSETQ. Losses at the gene ends were 3 bases for V and 10 bases for J; bases not matched to a gene: 10. CDR3 amino acids: CASSSVPGQGRAFF. CDR3 nucleotide sequence: TGCGCCAGCAGCTCCGTCCCGGGACAGGGTCGAGCTTTCTTT.

V and J are TRBV7-9 and TRBJ2-5, with 10 bases identical to TRBD2. This CDR3 is 16 amino acids long. The V gene's germline CDR1 is SEHNR and CDR2 FQNEAQ (reference sequence). V was clipped by 5 bases and J by 2 bases; unmatched bases: 8. CDR3 residues: CASSARTSGDQETQYF. The DNA of the CDR3 is TGTGCCAGCAGCGCCCGGACTAGCGGAGATCAAGAGACCCAGTACTTC.

The rearrangement joins TRBV18 to TRBJ2-4; D is perhaps TRBD2 (5 bases). The CDR3 runs 18 residues. Germline values: CDR1 KGHSH, CDR2 LQKENI. Trimming shortened V by 2 bases and J by 9 bases, and 26 bases separated the two germline ends. The CDR3 loop reads CASSPGYGTALEEAIQYF. CDR3 bases: TGTGCCAGCTCACCAGGGTATGGAACAGCGCTTGAGGAGGCCATTCAGTACTTC. Full variable domain (outside the CDR3, taken from reference TRBV18 and TRBJ2-4): NAGVMQNPRHLVRRRGQEARLRCSPMKGHSHVYWYRQLPEEGLKFMVYLQKENIIDESGMPKERFSAEFPKEGPSILRIQQVVRGDSAAYFCASSPGYGTALEEAIQYFGAGTRLSVL.

The V and J genes are TRBV6-5 and TRBJ1-1; D is unclear. Germline CDR1 reads MNHEY; CDR2 reads SVGAGI. Trimming removed 2 bases from V and 0 bases from J, with 4 bases in between. CDR3 length equals 13 residues. CDR3 nucleotides: TGTGCCAGCAGTTACGAGGTGAACACTGAAGCTTTCTTT. Translated, it gives CASSYEVNTEAFF.

This clone was observed once. The V and J genes are TRBV24-1 and TRBJ1-5; possible D gene TRBD1, 5 bases. V was shortened by 5 bases and J by 9 bases, with 13 bases between the two germline ends. Germline V gene sequence: CDR1 KGHDR, CDR2 SFDVKD. The CDR3 runs to 13 residues. The CDR3 nucleotides read TGTGCCACCAGTGCCGGGGGAGTTTGGCCCCAGCATTTT. Protein product: CATSAGGVWPQHF.

This clone was seen once. The chain's CDR3 is CASSYRQGHGYTF. The CDR3 region has the DNA TGTGCCAGCAGTTACCGGCAGGGCCATGGCTACACCTTC. This chain links TRBV6-5 with TRBJ1-2; D is perhaps TRBD1 (5 bases). CDR1 MNHEY and CDR2 SVGAGI come from the germline V gene. The CDR3 is 13 amino acids. Trimming removed 2 bases from V and 6 bases from J, with 10 bases in between.

The chain has TRBV28 and TRBJ1-4, with D tentatively TRBD1 (6 bases). Trimming took 11 bases from V and 5 from J, leaving 9 bases between them. The CDR3 is made up of 11 amino acids. The V gene's germline CDR1 is MDHEN and CDR2 SYDVKM. The CDR3 spells CAVTGNEKLFF. In DNA form, the CDR3 reads TGTGCCGTAACAGGGAATGAAAAACTGTTTTTT.

V usage is TRBV10-2 and J usage is TRBJ2-7; no definite D call. The germline CDR1 and CDR2 sequences are WSHSY and SAAADI. Trimming took off 6 bases at V and 5 bases at J, with 11 bases between the two ends. The CDR3 consists of 12 residues. The CDR3 sequence is CASSHLSHEQYF. The CDR3 nucleotides are TGCGCCAGCAGCCACCTAAGCCACGAGCAGTACTTC.

The V call is TRBV24-1, the J call TRBJ2-7, with 11 positions matching TRBD2. Looked up from germline, CDR1 is KGHDR and CDR2 is SFDVKD. Trimming at V came to 5 bases and at J to 0 bases, leaving 2 bases not matched to a gene. The CDR3 totals 15 residues. The CDR3 loop is CATSALAGGSYEQYF. The CDR3 coding sequence is TGTGCCACCAGTGCCCTAGCGGGGGGCTCCTACGAGCAGTACTTC.

J is TRBJ1-1 and V is TRBV4-2, with D possibly being TRBD1 (6 bases). Trimming removed 4 bases at V and 1 base at J, with 16 bases between. Germline V gives CDR1 LGHNA, CDR2 YNFKEQ. The CDR3 contains 16 residues. The CDR3 DNA is TGTGCCAGCAGCCCTCACGTGGGACAACCGAACACTGAAGCTTTCTTT. Translated, it gives CASSPHVGQPNTEAFF.

The chain combines TRBV4-2 with TRBJ2-5; 9 bases agree with TRBD2. V was clipped by 4 bases and J by 4 bases; unmatched bases: 4. The CDR3 spans 14 residues. Germline lookup yields CDR1 LGHNA and CDR2 YNFKEQ. CDR3 sequence reads: CASSRLAAGETQYF. DNA of the CDR3: TGTGCCAGCAGCCGACTAGCGGCGGGAGAGACCCAGTACTTC.